These T cell receptor beta chains were read from a single sample in a study of molecular identifiers for immune sequencing clone quantification. TCRdb recomputed calls from the PCR reads with MiXCR, one row per CDR3 protein. The data show around 470,000 distinct CDR3 sequences, 20% to 25% seen once. The specimen was naive CD8+ T cells from blood, with Jurkat cell RNA spiked in. The receptors here all came from a human donor in good health. Some libraries in this study had Jurkat cell RNA spiked in. The CDR3 runs from the conserved cysteine through the conserved F or W. Fields, in order: CDR3 length, D gene, clone size, V gene, J gene, CDR3 protein, CDR3 DNA. A D gene is named only where the DNA matches it firmly. Not all rows give a size; the values are once, few, many and, for expanded clones, a class.

>15|.|many|TRBV6-5|TRBJ2-7
CASSYSTAGAYEQYF
TGTGCCAGCAGTTACTCGACGGCAGGGGCCTACGAGCAGTACTTC
>15|.|once|TRBV19|TRBJ1-4
CASSIGGATNEKLFF
TGTGCCAGTAGTATAGGAGGAGCAACTAATGAAAAACTGTTTTTT
>14|TRBD2|many|TRBV20-1|TRBJ2-7
CSARGPGGSYEQYF
TGCAGTGCTAGAGGTCCGGGGGGCTCCTACGAGCAGTACTTC
>16|.|few|TRBV13|TRBJ1-1
CASSSSYTTWNTEAFF
TGTGCCAGCAGCTCTTCGTATACTACTTGGAACACTGAAGCTTTCTTT
>13|.|many|TRBV7-9|TRBJ2-5
CASTPQGGETQYF
TGTGCCAGCACCCCACAAGGTGGAGAGACCCAGTACTTC
>17|TRBD1|.|TRBV18|TRBJ1-2
CASSPAGQGSPHYGYTF
TGTGCCAGCTCACCCGCGGGACAGGGCTCCCCACACTATGGCTACACCTTC
>16|.|.|TRBV7-9|TRBJ2-7
CASSLPPDPRSYEQYF
TGTGCCAGCAGCTTACCACCGGACCCTAGGTCCTACGAGCAGTACTTC
>15|TRBD1|few|TRBV29-1|TRBJ2-7
CSVEDRDRVPYEQYF
TGCAGCGTTGAAGATCGGGACAGGGTGCCCTACGAGCAGTACTTC
>14|.|many|TRBV20-1|TRBJ2-7
CSASEGGHSYEQYF
TGCAGTGCTAGTGAGGGGGGCCACTCCTACGAGCAGTACTTC
>12|TRBD1|.|TRBV9|TRBJ2-7
CASSGGGHEQYF
TGTGCCAGCAGCGGAGGGGGCCACGAGCAGTACTTC